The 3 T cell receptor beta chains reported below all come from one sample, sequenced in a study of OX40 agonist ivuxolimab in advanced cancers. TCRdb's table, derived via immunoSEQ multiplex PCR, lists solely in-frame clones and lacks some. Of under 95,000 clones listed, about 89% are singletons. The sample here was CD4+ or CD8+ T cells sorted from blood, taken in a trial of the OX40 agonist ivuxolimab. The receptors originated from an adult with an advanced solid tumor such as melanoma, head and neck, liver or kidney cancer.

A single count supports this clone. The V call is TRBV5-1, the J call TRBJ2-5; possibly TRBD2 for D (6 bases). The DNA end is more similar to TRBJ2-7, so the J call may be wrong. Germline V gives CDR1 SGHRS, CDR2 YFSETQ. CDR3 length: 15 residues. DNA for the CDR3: TGCGCCAGCAGCTTGGATGGGACTCCTCCCTACGAGCAGTACTTC. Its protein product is CASSLDGTPPYEQYF.

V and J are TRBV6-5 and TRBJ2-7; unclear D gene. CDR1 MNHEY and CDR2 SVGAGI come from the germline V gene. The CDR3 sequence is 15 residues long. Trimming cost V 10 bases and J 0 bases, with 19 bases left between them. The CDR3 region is CATTIDIRSSYEQYF. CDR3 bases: TGTGCCACCACTATTGATATCAGGAGCTCCTACGAGCAGTACTTC.

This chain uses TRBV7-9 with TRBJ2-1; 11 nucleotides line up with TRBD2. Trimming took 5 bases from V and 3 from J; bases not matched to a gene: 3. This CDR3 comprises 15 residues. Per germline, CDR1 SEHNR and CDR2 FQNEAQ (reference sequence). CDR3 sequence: CASSPGLAVYNEQFF. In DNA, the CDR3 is TGTGCCAGCAGCCCGGGACTAGCGGTCTACAATGAGCAGTTCTTC.